This T cell receptor beta chain was sequenced in a study of CD4 T cells in relation to SARS-CoV-2 and coronaviruses (dated by TCRdb to the early 2020s). For the wider study: In the ViraFEST assay, PBMCs were grown with antigen for about ten days, and TCR beta CDR3s were then sequenced to identify antigen-specific clonal expansions. A different, Illumina-based TCR-beta assay was used to sequence expansion assays from other donors in the study. Using patient-derived lymphoblastoid cell lines, the shared crossreactive spike epitopes were mapped to their HLA restriction. The negative reference condition was either a culture with an HIV-1 Nef peptide pool or a culture with no peptide. The Adaptive Biotechnologies TCR-sequencing kit was used for samples from a few pre-COVID donors and for the naive versus memory experiments, whereas the other data were Illumina-based. At the level of individual TCR clonotypes, the study measured memory CD4+ T cell crossreactivity between SARS-CoV-2 spike protein and common cold coronavirus spike proteins.

With respect to this clone: What this receptor recognizes is not known. The sample holds no much larger clone one base away, and base qualities are not on file.

From a lookup of the germline V gene, CDR1 and CDR2 are SGHTA and FQGNSA. V loses 0 bases, J loses 8 bases, and the germline ends lie 11 bases apart. From the cysteine up to the phenylalanine, the CDR3 has a length of 15 residues. Kept here is only the CDR3 DNA, which spans 45 bases and is read in frame from base 1. CD4+ T cells from unexposed donors were collected before the COVID-19 pandemic (2011-2018). Following 10 days of culture, the EasySep CD4+ T cell isolation kit was used to isolate CD4+ T cells. As cell numbers permitted, CD4+ T cells from unexposed donors were tested for reactivity to SARS-CoV-2 S and N and to four common cold coronavirus spike pools. PBMCs were cultured at under 2.5 million per well in IMDM supplemented with around 5% human AB serum and 9 to 10 IU/ml IL-2. Half of the culture medium was replaced with fresh IL-2-containing medium on days 3 and 7. Each peptide culture condition was generally run in triplicate replicate wells. Leukapheresis product for the unexposed donors was bought commercially. Ficoll-Paque PLUS gradient centrifugation was used to isolate PBMCs from leukapheresis product or whole blood. PBMCs were either cryopreserved at -140 degrees C or used fresh in the expansion assay. The QIAamp Micro DNA Kit was used to extract genomic DNA from the CD4+ T cells.

The library was produced with the immunoSEQ multiplex PCR assay. In the original analysis: During preprocessing, nonproductive sequences were removed, as were CDR3s that did not start with C, did not end with F or W, or were shorter than 7 amino acids. The MANAFEST web app identified antigen-specific clonotypes based on expansion compared with the reference and other culture wells. A clone was considered positive if the clone showed significant expansion compared with the reference culture in 2 of 3 replicate wells at an FDR below 0.05. For a clone to be considered positive, significant expansion relative to all other tandem wells and an odds ratio above 5 were also required. Pairwise Levenshtein distance, computed with the stringdist R package after three terminal residues were trimmed from each end, was used as the measure of CDR3 homology. TCRdb retrieved this table from immuneACCESS and kept in-frame rearrangements only. Not all clones are present; in checked studies, unresolved V genes account for under half, and no reason is known for the remainder. For V, J and clone size, that table is used; D and trimming come from the DNA. Recorded for this sample are about 29,000 clones; 76% of them occurred a single time. About 15% of the sample belongs to the ten largest clones.

The investigation overall reported the following: Crossreactive clones showed significantly weaker SARS-CoV-2-driven expansion than monoreactive clones, consistent with antigenic imprinting. Roughly 64% of donors had memory CD4+ clonotypes that crossrecognized SARS-CoV-2 and at least one common cold coronavirus spike. Small numbers of patients and of tested TCRs were a limitation of the study. Because no donor provided both pre-pandemic and post-infection samples, tracing the source of pre-existing responses was limited. Crossreactivity analysis centred on spike protein, so crossreactivity against other viral proteins was not assessed.

The sequence is built from TRBV7-2 and TRBJ1-6; possibly the D gene is TRBD1, per 6 matching bases. Source material: CD4+ T cells from PBMCs, cultured in vitro. This clonotype was obtained from a human donor in good health. This receptor carries the CDR3 CASSLAGQGYSPLHF. The base sequence is TGTGCCAGCAGCTTAGCGGGGCAGGGGTATTCACCCCTCCACTTT.